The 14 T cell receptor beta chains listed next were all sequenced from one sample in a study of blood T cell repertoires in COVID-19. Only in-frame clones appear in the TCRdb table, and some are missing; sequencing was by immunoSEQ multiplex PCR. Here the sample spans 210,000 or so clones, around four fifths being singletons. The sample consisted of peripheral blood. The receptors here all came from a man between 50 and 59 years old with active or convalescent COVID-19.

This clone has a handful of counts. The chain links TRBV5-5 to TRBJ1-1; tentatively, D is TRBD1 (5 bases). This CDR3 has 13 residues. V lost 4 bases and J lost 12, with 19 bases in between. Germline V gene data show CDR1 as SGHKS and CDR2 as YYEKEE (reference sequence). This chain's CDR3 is CASSQGLIEGTFF. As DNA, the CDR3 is TGTGCCAGCAGCCAGGGACTCATCGAGGGAACTTTCTTT.

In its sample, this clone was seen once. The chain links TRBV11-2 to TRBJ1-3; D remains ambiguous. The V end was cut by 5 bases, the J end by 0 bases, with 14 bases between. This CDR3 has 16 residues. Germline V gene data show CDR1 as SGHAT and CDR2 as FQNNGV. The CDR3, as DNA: TGTGCCAGCAGCCCCAGAGGCGCTAGCTCTGGAAACACCATATATTTT. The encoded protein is CASSPRGASSGNTIYF.

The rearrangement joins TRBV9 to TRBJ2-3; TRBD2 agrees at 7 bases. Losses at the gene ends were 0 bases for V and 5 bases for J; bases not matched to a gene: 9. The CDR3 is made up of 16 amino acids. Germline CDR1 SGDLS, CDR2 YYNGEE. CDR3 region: CASSVAPSGLQDTQYF. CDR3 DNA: TGTGCCAGCAGCGTAGCCCCCTCGGGACTACAAGATACGCAGTATTTT.

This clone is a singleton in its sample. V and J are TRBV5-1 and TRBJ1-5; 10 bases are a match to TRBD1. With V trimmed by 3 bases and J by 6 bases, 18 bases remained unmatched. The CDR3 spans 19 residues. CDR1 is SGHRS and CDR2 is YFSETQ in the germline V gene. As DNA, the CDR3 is TGCGCCAGCAGCTGCAACGGCTGGGACAGGGGAACCCAGGGTCAGCCCCAGCATTTT. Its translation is CASSCNGWDRGTQGQPQHF.

CDR3 DNA: TGTGCCAGCAGTTCCTTGGGGGGGGGTTACGAGCAGTACTTC. Amino acids: CASSSLGGGYEQYF. The chain carries TRBV28 and TRBJ2-7; the match to TRBD2 covers 7 bases. Per the germline V gene, CDR1 is MDHEN and CDR2 is SYDVKM. The V segment lost 4 bases and the J segment 4 bases; nucleotides outside the gene matches: 7. The length of the CDR3 is 14 residues.

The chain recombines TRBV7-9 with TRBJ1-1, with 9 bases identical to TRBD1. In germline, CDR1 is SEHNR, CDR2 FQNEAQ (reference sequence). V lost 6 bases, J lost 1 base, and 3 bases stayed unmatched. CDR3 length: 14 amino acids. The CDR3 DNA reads TGTGCCAGCAGACACAGGGGGCAGAACACTGAAGCTTTCTTT. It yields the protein CASRHRGQNTEAFF.

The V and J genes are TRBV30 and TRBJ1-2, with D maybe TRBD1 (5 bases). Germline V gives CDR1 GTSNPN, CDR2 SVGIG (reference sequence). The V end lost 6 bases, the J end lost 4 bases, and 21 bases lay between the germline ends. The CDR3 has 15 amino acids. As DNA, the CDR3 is TGTGCCTGTACTGGCGGGGCGGCCGGGAGCTATGGCTACACCTTC. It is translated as CACTGGAAGSYGYTF.

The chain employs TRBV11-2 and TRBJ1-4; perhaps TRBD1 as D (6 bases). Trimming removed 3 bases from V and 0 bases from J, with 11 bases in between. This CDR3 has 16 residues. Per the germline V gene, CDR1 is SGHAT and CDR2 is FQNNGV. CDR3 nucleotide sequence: TGTGCCAGCAGCTTCCGAGGGGGAGCAACTAATGAAAAACTGTTTTTT. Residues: CASSFRGGATNEKLFF.

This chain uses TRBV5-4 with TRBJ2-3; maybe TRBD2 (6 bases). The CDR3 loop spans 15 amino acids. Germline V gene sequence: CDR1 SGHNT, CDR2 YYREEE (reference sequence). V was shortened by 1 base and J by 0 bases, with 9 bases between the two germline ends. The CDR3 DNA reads TGTGCCAGCAGCTTGCCGGGAGCTAGCACAGATACGCAGTATTTT. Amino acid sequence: CASSLPGASTDTQYF.

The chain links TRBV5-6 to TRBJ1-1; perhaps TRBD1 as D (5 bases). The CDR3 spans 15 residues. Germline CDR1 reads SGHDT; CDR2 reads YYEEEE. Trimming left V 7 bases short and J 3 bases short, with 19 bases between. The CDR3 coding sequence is TGTGCCAGCGCTCTTGGGGCGGATTTCGACACTGAAGCTTTCTTT. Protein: CASALGADFDTEAFF.

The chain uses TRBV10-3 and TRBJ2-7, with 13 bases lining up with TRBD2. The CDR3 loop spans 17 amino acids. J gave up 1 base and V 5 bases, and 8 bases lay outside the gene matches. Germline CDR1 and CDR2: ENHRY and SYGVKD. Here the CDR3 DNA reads TGTGCCATCAGTCCGGGACTAGCGGGACCGAATTCCTACGAGCAGTACTTC. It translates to CAISPGLAGPNSYEQYF.

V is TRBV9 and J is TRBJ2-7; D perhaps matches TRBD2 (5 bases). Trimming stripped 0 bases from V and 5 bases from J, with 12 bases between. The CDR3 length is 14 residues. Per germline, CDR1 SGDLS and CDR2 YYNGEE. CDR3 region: CASSVGEGAHEQYF. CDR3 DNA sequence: TGTGCCAGCAGCGTAGGCGAGGGAGCCCACGAGCAGTACTTC. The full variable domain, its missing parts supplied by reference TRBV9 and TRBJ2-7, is DSGVTQTPKHLITATGQRVTLRCSPRSGDLSVYWYQQSLDQGLQFLIQYYNGEERAKGNILERFSAQQFPDLHSELNLSSLELGDSALYFCASSVGEGAHEQYFGPGTRLTVT.

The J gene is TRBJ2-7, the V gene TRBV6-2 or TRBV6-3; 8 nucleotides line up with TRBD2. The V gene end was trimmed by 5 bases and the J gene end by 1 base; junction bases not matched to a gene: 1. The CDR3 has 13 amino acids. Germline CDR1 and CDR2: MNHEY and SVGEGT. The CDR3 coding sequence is TGTGCCAGCAGTGGGACTAGGTCCTACGAGCAGTACTTC. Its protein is CASSGTRSYEQYF.

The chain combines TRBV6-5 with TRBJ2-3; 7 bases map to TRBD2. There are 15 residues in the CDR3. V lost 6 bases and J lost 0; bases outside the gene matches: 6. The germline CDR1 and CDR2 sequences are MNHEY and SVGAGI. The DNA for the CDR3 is TGTGCCAGCAGGATGACTAGCACTAGCACAGATACGCAGTATTTT. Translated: CASRMTSTSTDTQYF.